One sample yielded the 13 T cell receptor beta chains listed below, sequenced in a study of blood T cells in healthy people across ages. Primed by a sample-barcoded 5' primer and a J-beta primer mix, a second PCR proceeded for 7 to 11 cycles. TCRdb passed the 5' RACE reads through MiXCR, listing each CDR3 protein once. The table includes 1.5 million to 2 million distinct CDR3 sequences, about 31% detected once. Sequencing was carried out using blood. These receptors originate from a woman aged 25-40 years in good health.

The rearrangement links TRBV20-1 to TRBJ1-5; 7 bases map to TRBD1. The ends lost 6 bases at V and 4 bases at J; junction bases unmatched: 9. From germline, CDR1 is DFQATT and CDR2 SNEGSKA (reference sequence). The CDR3 contains 14 residues. The CDR3 is CSATKGTVNQPQHF. The CDR3 region has the DNA TGCAGTGCAACTAAAGGGACAGTAAATCAGCCCCAGCATTTT.

A word on this clonotype: A much larger clone lies one base from this, so it may be a read error. CDR3 amino acids: CASSPDGDGETQYF. The CDR3 bases are TGTGCCAGCAGTCCGGATGGGGACGGAGAGACCCAGTACTTC. The V call is TRBV6-2 or TRBV6-3, the J call TRBJ2-5; the D call may be TRBD1 or TRBD2 (5 bases each). Per germline, CDR1 MNHEY and CDR2 SVGEGT. The CDR3 loop spans 14 amino acids. V lost 5 bases and J lost 4, with 14 bases in between.

In nucleotides, the CDR3 is TGCAGTGCCCGAAACTTGAGCTCCTACAATGAGCAGTTCTTC. Amino acids: CSARNLSSYNEQFF. The V and J genes are TRBV20-1 and TRBJ2-1; D is unclear. CDR1 and CDR2 (germline): DFQATT, SNEGSKA (reference sequence). The ends were cut back, 6 bases at V and 0 bases at J, with 12 bases in the middle. The CDR3 loop spans 14 amino acids.

The chain couples TRBV5-1 to TRBJ2-3; D call uncertain. Between the trimmed V and J ends, which lost 0 bases and 4 bases, there was a span of 9 bases. CDR1 is SGHRS and CDR2 is YFSETQ in the germline V gene. This CDR3 is 14 amino acids long. The CDR3 DNA is TGCGCCAGCAGCTTGGGGCAGGAGTCAGATACGCAGTATTTT. It encodes CASSLGQESDTQYF. Drawing the rest from reference TRBV5-1 and TRBJ2-3, the complete variable domain is KAGVTQTPRYLIKTRGQQVTLSCSPISGHRSVSWYQQTPGQGLQFLFEYFSETQRNKGNFPGRFSGRQFSNSRSEMNVSTLELGDSALYLCASSLGQESDTQYFGPGTRLTVL.

CDR3 bases: TGCGCCAGCAGCCTCGGGACAGGGGACCTTCAGCCCCAGCATTTT. This encodes CASSLGTGDLQPQHF. The chain is built from TRBV5-1 and TRBJ1-5; TRBD1 matches at 10 bases. Germline CDR1 is SGHRS and CDR2 is YFSETQ. The CDR3 sequence is 15 residues long. The V and J ends lost 4 bases and 6 bases, in that order; junction bases with no gene match: 7. The complete variable domain, with remaining parts taken from reference TRBV5-1 and TRBJ1-5, reads KAGVTQTPRYLIKTRGQQVTLSCSPISGHRSVSWYQQTPGQGLQFLFEYFSETQRNKGNFPGRFSGRQFSNSRSEMNVSTLELGDSALYLCASSLGTGDLQPQHFGDGTRLSIL.

This clonotype was seen ten or more times. V is TRBV29-1 and J is TRBJ2-7; D possibly corresponds to TRBD1 (6 bases). This CDR3 has 14 residues. Germline CDR1 SQVTM, CDR2 ANQGSEA. The V end lost 3 bases, the J end lost 2 bases, and 14 bases lay between the germline ends. This chain's CDR3 is CSVDVAGAPYEQYF. The CDR3 region has the DNA TGCAGCGTTGATGTAGCAGGGGCCCCCTACGAGCAGTACTTC.

This clonotype was picked up a small number of times. The chain combines TRBV20-1 with TRBJ2-3; 14 bases fit TRBD2. Germline V CDR1 and CDR2: DFQATT, SNEGSKA (reference sequence). V trimming: 4 bases; J trimming: 0 bases; junction bases outside the gene matches: 9. This CDR3 contains 18 residues. DNA for the CDR3: TGCAGTGCTAACCTTGGGACTAGCGGGAGAGTTAGCACAGATACGCAGTATTTT. Its protein product is CSANLGTSGRVSTDTQYF.

The chain carries TRBV5-1 and TRBJ1-1; 7 positions match TRBD1. The CDR3 loop spans 14 amino acids. Germline loops: CDR1 SGHRS, CDR2 YFSETQ. J gave up 5 bases and V 4 bases, and 8 bases lay outside the gene matches. In nucleotides, the CDR3 is TGCGCCAGCAGCGCAACAGGGGAAAGAACTGAAGCTTTCTTT. It specifies CASSATGERTEAFF. Full variable domain (outside the CDR3, taken from reference TRBV5-1 and TRBJ1-1): KAGVTQTPRYLIKTRGQQVTLSCSPISGHRSVSWYQQTPGQGLQFLFEYFSETQRNKGNFPGRFSGRQFSNSRSEMNVSTLELGDSALYLCASSATGERTEAFFGQGTRLTVV.

This clonotype appeared many times. The V gene is TRBV5-1, the J gene TRBJ2-1; D perhaps matches TRBD2 (5 bases). With 0 bases removed from V and 9 bases from J, the gap between germline ends came to 16 bases. This CDR3 spans 15 amino acids. Germline V lookup: CDR1 SGHRS, CDR2 YFSETQ. The CDR3 region has the DNA TGCGCCAGCAGCTTGGCGGGCGTGGCTAGCATTGAGCAGTTCTTC. It yields the protein CASSLAGVASIEQFF.

This clonotype was counted between two and nine times. The germline gene is not matched at one end of the junction; a read error may be the cause. The chain carries TRBV19 and TRBJ2-3, with D tentatively TRBD1 or TRBD2 (6 bases each). Germline V lookup: CDR1 LNHDA, CDR2 SQIVND (reference sequence). This CDR3 spans 17 amino acids. The CDR3 loop is CANSSLLATGAGDTQYF. The CDR3 DNA sequence: TGTGCCAATAGTTCTCTACTAGCTACGGGGGCAGGAGATACGCAGTATTTT.

The chain joins TRBV2 to TRBJ2-7; D gene unclear. Trimming stripped 6 bases from V and 5 bases from J, with 5 bases between. Germline lookup yields CDR1 SNHLY and CDR2 FYNNEI. The CDR3 consists of 10 residues. CDR3 amino acids: CASRWDEQYF. CDR3 nucleotide sequence: TGTGCCAGCAGGTGGGACGAGCAGTACTTC. The whole variable domain, remainder taken from reference TRBV2 and TRBJ2-7, is EPEVTQTPSHQVTQMGQEVILRCVPISNHLYFYWYRQILGQKVEFLVSFYNNEISEKSEIFDDQFSVERPDGSNFTLKIRSTKLEDSAMYFCASRWDEQYFGPGTRLTVT.

This chain links TRBV4-1 with TRBJ2-5; D may be TRBD2 (5 bases). The tail of the sequence fits TRBJ2-7 better, so the J call may be wrong. Germline V lookup: CDR1 MGHRA, CDR2 YSYEKL. There are 14 residues in the CDR3. CDR3 nucleotides: TGCGCCAGCAGCCACCCTGAGCGGCGGGCCGAGCAGTACTTC. Translation gives CASSHPERRAEQYF.

This rearrangement joins TRBV5-1 to TRBJ1-2; 7 nucleotides agree with TRBD1. The CDR3 consists of 15 residues. Germline V gene lookup returns CDR1 SGHRS and CDR2 YFSETQ. The trim removed 0 bases at V and 1 base at J, leaving 3 bases unmatched. The CDR3, as DNA: TGCGCCAGCAGCTTGGACCAGGGGGTTAACTATGGCTACACCTTC. This sequence encodes CASSLDQGVNYGYTF.